The 27 T cell receptor beta chains below come from one sample, sequenced in a study of T cells after yellow fever vaccination. TCRdb analysed the 5' RACE reads with MiXCR anew, one entry per CDR3 protein. The sample includes roughly 250,000 distinct CDR3 sequences, over 10% seen only once; the top ten take about 0.51%. The sequencing here drew on CD4+ T cells sorted from PBMCs, taken 45 days after the yellow fever booster vaccination. The origin of the receptors is a man aged 25-45 years who received the YFV17D yellow fever vaccine.

This chain joins TRBV4-2 and TRBJ2-4; D possibly matches TRBD1 or TRBD2 (6 bases each). Between the trimmed V and J ends, which lost 0 bases and 3 bases, there was a span of 15 bases. The V gene's germline CDR1 is LGHNA and CDR2 YNFKEQ. The CDR3 runs 17 residues. The CDR3 DNA reads as TGTGCCAGCAGCCAAGATCCTTTTAGGGGGGTCAAAAACATTCAGTACTTC. Its protein product is CASSQDPFRGVKNIQYF.

This clonotype has a handful of counts. V gene TRBV18 combines with J gene TRBJ2-7; D is perhaps TRBD2 (6 bases). CDR1 and CDR2 from the germline V gene are KGHSH and LQKENI. CDR3 size: 14 residues. The V end was cut by 1 base, the J end by 3 bases, with 10 bases between. CDR3 protein: CASSPQGLGYEQYF. The CDR3 DNA follows: TGTGCCAGCTCACCACAGGGACTCGGCTACGAGCAGTACTTC.

The CDR3 here is CASSQEVGAGDIQYF. The CDR3 bases are TGCGCCAGCAGCCAAGAAGTAGGGGCGGGTGACATTCAGTACTTC. The chain joins TRBV4-3 to TRBJ2-4; D may correspond to TRBD1 or TRBD2 (5 bases each). Germline loops: CDR1 LGHNA, CDR2 YSLEER. Trimming left V 0 bases short and J 8 bases short, with 14 bases between. The CDR3 consists of 15 residues.

CDR3: CSAAALAEEQYF. CDR3 DNA sequence: TGCAGTGCCGCGGCTCTAGCGGAGGAGCAGTACTTC. The chain carries TRBV20-1 and TRBJ2-7; 7 bases agree with TRBD2. CDR3 size: 12 residues. Per the germline V gene, CDR1 is DFQATT and CDR2 is SNEGSKA (reference sequence). Trimming removed 6 bases from V and 7 bases from J; junction bases left unmatched: 9.

This clonotype has more than one count but fewer than ten. The V call is TRBV10-3, the J call TRBJ2-1; 14 bases are shared with TRBD2. V lost 5 bases, J lost 8 bases, and 2 bases stayed unmatched. The CDR3 has 14 residues. Germline V gene sequence: CDR1 ENHRY, CDR2 SYGVKD. CDR3 amino acids: CAISPGLAGDEQFF. The DNA for the CDR3 is TGTGCCATCAGTCCGGGACTAGCGGGAGATGAGCAGTTCTTC.

This clonotype was detected a few times. The chain employs TRBV7-9 and TRBJ2-5; 7 bases are a match to TRBD2. After removal of 5 bases from V and 2 bases from J, the junction contained 11 bases not matched to a gene. CDR1 SEHNR and CDR2 FQNEAQ come from the germline V gene (reference sequence). The CDR3 covers 16 residues. The CDR3 spells CASSAGALAEQETQYF. The CDR3 region has the DNA TGTGCCAGCAGCGCCGGAGCTCTAGCGGAACAAGAGACCCAGTACTTC. Full variable domain (missing parts from reference TRBV7-9 and TRBJ2-5): DTGVSQNPRHKITKRGQNVTFRCDPISEHNRLYWYRQTLGQGPEFLTYFQNEAQLEKSRLLSDRFSAERPKGSFSTLEIQRTEQGDSAMYLCASSAGALAEQETQYFGPGTRLLVL.

The chain employs TRBV20-1 and TRBJ2-7; no clear D gene. Germline values: CDR1 DFQATT, CDR2 SNEGSKA (reference sequence). Trimming removed 3 bases at V and 2 bases at J, with 5 bases between. The CDR3 extends over 11 amino acids. The CDR3 DNA reads as TGCAGTGCTAGTGAGCCCTACGAGCAGTACTTC. Protein product: CSASEPYEQYF.

This clonotype has more than one count but fewer than ten. V is TRBV20-1 and J is TRBJ1-1, with D possibly TRBD1 on 5 matching bases. There are 13 residues in the CDR3. V was cut by 1 base and J by 8 bases, with 14 bases left in between. Per the germline V gene, CDR1 is DFQATT and CDR2 is SNEGSKA (reference sequence). The CDR3 coding sequence is TGCAGTGCTAGAGTACAGGTGCCCGGGGAAGCTTTCTTT. Its protein is CSARVQVPGEAFF.

This chain links TRBV12-3 or TRBV12-4 with TRBJ2-7; D is uncertain. V shed 5 bases and J shed 2 bases, with 7 bases lying between them. The CDR3 spans 12 residues. CDR3 loop: CASSGYTYEQYF. The CDR3 coding sequence is TGTGCCAGCAGTGGGTACACCTACGAGCAGTACTTC.

The rearrangement uses TRBV29-1 and TRBJ2-7, with D unresolved. With 7 bases removed from V and 4 bases from J, the gap between germline ends came to 11 bases. In germline, CDR1 is SQVTM, CDR2 ANQGSEA. This CDR3 contains 11 residues. The CDR3 protein is CSANDGYEQYF. The CDR3, as DNA: TGCAGCGCAAACGATGGGTACGAGCAGTACTTC.

The rearrangement uses TRBV5-1 and TRBJ2-3; TRBD2 matches at 14 bases. Per the germline V gene, CDR1 is SGHRS and CDR2 is YFSETQ. V lost 5 bases and J lost 5; bases outside the gene matches: 7. The CDR3 length is 16 residues. This chain's CDR3 is CASSSGTSGRKDTQYF. The CDR3 DNA is TGCGCCAGCAGTTCCGGGACTAGCGGGAGAAAAGATACGCAGTATTTT.

This clonotype came up a few times. The rearrangement joins TRBV20-1 to TRBJ2-5, with D possibly TRBD1 on 5 matching bases. Trimming left V 3 bases short and J 5 bases short, with 19 bases between. This CDR3 contains 15 residues. Germline V lookup: CDR1 DFQATT, CDR2 SNEGSKA (reference sequence). The CDR3 DNA follows: TGCAGTGCTAGCCAAGACCAGGGTCTACGGGAGACCCAGTACTTC. Amino acids: CSASQDQGLRETQYF.

This clonotype came up a few times. The chain links TRBV19 to TRBJ2-7, with 9 bases identical to TRBD2. Trimming took 2 bases from V and 3 from J; bases not matched to a gene: 5. The germline V gene encodes CDR1 LNHDA and CDR2 SQIVND (reference sequence). The CDR3 length is 15 residues. The chain's CDR3 is CASSIRLAGNYEQYF. DNA for the CDR3: TGTGCCAGTAGTATAAGGCTAGCGGGGAACTACGAGCAGTACTTC.

This clonotype has only a few counts. The chain links TRBV5-1 to TRBJ2-5; possible D gene TRBD2, 5 bases. Germline lookup yields CDR1 SGHRS and CDR2 YFSETQ. This CDR3 is built from 14 residues. V was pared by 0 bases and J by 5 bases, with 11 bases between. The chain's CDR3 is CASSLAGLTETQYF. In DNA form, the CDR3 reads TGCGCCAGCAGCTTGGCGGGATTAACGGAGACCCAGTACTTC.

This clonotype has more than one count but fewer than ten. The chain combines TRBV29-1 with TRBJ2-1; D possibly corresponds to TRBD1 (6 bases). Trimming removed 6 bases from V and 8 bases from J, with 14 bases in between. The CDR3 loop spans 12 amino acids. Germline V lookup: CDR1 SQVTM, CDR2 ANQGSEA. The DNA for the CDR3 is TGCAGCGTGGGGATAGACAGGTATGAGCAGTTCTTC. Translating it yields CSVGIDRYEQFF.

A word on this clonotype: Since a much larger clone is just one base distant, this may be a read error. The chain is built from TRBV5-1 and TRBJ2-1, with D unresolved. Trimming removed 0 bases at V and 2 bases at J, with 6 bases between. The CDR3 covers 14 residues. Germline CDR1 and CDR2: SGHRS and YFSETQ. CDR3 DNA sequence: TGCGCCAGCAGCTTGGAGACAACCTACAATGAGCAGTTCTTC. Protein sequence: CASSLETTYNEQFF.

CDR3 in DNA: TGCAGTGCTAGAGAGGGGCGGGACCTCAATGAGCAGTTCTTC. Protein: CSAREGRDLNEQFF. The rearrangement links TRBV20-1 to TRBJ2-1, with TRBD2 as a possible D gene (6 bases). The V and J ends lost 0 bases and 6 bases respectively, with 12 bases between them. The CDR3 runs 14 residues. From germline, CDR1 is DFQATT and CDR2 SNEGSKA (reference sequence).

This clonotype was detected ten times or more. This chain connects TRBV5-1 to TRBJ2-1, with 10 bases matching TRBD2. The CDR3 contains 18 residues. Germline lookup yields CDR1 SGHRS and CDR2 YFSETQ. Unmatched junction bases numbered 10, after V lost 4 bases and J lost 0 bases. CDR3 in DNA: TGCGCCAGCAGCCCGCCGGGACTAGCGAAAAGCTCCTACAATGAGCAGTTCTTC. Amino acids: CASSPPGLAKSSYNEQFF.

This chain joins TRBV10-2 and TRBJ2-1, with 10 bases fitting TRBD2. The ends lost 0 bases at V and 8 bases at J; junction bases unmatched: 4. In germline, CDR1 is WSHSY, CDR2 SAAADI. This CDR3 comprises 15 residues. CDR3 in amino acids: CASSESSGREDEQFF. In nucleotides, the CDR3 is TGCGCCAGCAGTGAGTCCAGCGGGAGGGAGGATGAGCAGTTCTTC.

The chain is built from TRBV6-1 and TRBJ1-5; TRBD1 might be the D (6 bases). The germline CDR1 and CDR2 sequences are MNHNS and SASEGT. This CDR3 spans 14 amino acids. Trimming removed 6 bases at V and 4 bases at J, with 13 bases between. CDR3 in DNA: TGTGCCAGCAGGCCCGGGACACGTAATCAGCCCCAGCATTTT. It encodes CASRPGTRNQPQHF.

The CDR3 bases are TGTGCCAGCAGTTTGTCACAGGGGGGTTTCAATGAGCAGTTCTTC. It specifies CASSLSQGGFNEQFF. The chain has TRBV28 and TRBJ2-1, with 8 bases lining up with TRBD1. V shed 3 bases, J shed 6 bases, and the junction held 7 bases outside the gene matches. The germline gives CDR1 MDHEN, CDR2 SYDVKM. The CDR3 sequence is 15 residues long.

The chain employs TRBV4-3 and TRBJ2-7; 8 nucleotides line up with TRBD1. This CDR3 comprises 16 residues. V dropped 3 bases and J dropped 2; count of bases not matched to a gene: 9. The germline gives CDR1 LGHNA, CDR2 YSLEER. The CDR3 is CASSHVQGAGPYEQYF. The DNA for the CDR3 is TGCGCCAGCAGCCACGTCCAGGGGGCGGGCCCCTACGAGCAGTACTTC.

Comment on this clonotype: One end of the junction does not line up with germline, which may come from a read error. The CDR3 region is CSEGEAGSYNDQFF. CDR3 sequence (DNA): TGCAGTGAGGGGGAAGCGGGATCCTACAATGATCAGTTCTTC. The chain has TRBV20-1 and TRBJ2-1; possible D gene TRBD2, 7 bases. The CDR3 length is 14 residues. The V gene's germline CDR1 is DFQATT and CDR2 SNEGSKA (reference sequence).

This clonotype was observed a few times. The J gene is TRBJ2-5, the V gene TRBV11-2, with TRBD2 matching 9 bases. V was pared by 7 bases and J by 7 bases, with 19 bases of the junction left unmatched. In germline, CDR1 is SGHAT, CDR2 FQNNGV. The CDR3 runs to 17 residues. The DNA of the CDR3 is TGTGCCAGCACATTCCCGGCGGGACTAGCCTCAAGAGCGACCCAGTACTTC. Translated: CASTFPAGLASRATQYF.

The rearrangement uses TRBV11-2 and TRBJ2-7, with TRBD2 matching over 11 bases. With 2 bases clipped from V and 7 bases from J, the junction kept 4 bases outside the gene matches. CDR1 is SGHAT and CDR2 is FQNNGV in the germline V gene. The CDR3 loop spans 14 amino acids. CDR3 DNA sequence: TGTGCCAGCAGCTTACTAGCGGGAGGCAGGGAGCAGTACTTC. It translates to CASSLLAGGREQYF.

This chain links TRBV5-1 with TRBJ2-3; no firm D call. The CDR3 is made up of 13 amino acids. CDR1 SGHRS and CDR2 YFSETQ come from the germline V gene. Trimming shortened V by 2 bases and J by 3 bases, and 7 bases separated the two germline ends. The CDR3 spells CASSFSPTDTQYF. Here the CDR3 DNA reads TGCGCCAGCAGCTTTTCCCCAACAGATACGCAGTATTTT.

This clonotype appeared a few times. The chain uses TRBV7-9 and TRBJ1-2, with D perhaps TRBD1 (5 bases). The length of the CDR3 is 13 residues. Trimming took 1 base from V and 7 from J, leaving 10 bases between them. The germline gives CDR1 SEHNR, CDR2 FQNEAQ (reference sequence). CDR3 bases: TGTGCCAGCAGCTTAGAAGGAGGGGTTGGCTACACCTTC. Amino acids: CASSLEGGVGYTF.